Each of the 29 T cell receptor beta chains below was sequenced from the same sample in a study of T cells after yellow fever vaccination. TCRdb passed the 5' RACE reads through MiXCR, listing each CDR3 protein once. Of about 320,000 distinct CDR3 sequences in the sample, over 3.5% were seen once. The sample was PBMCs, taken 15 days after the yellow fever booster vaccination. These receptors were obtained from a young man who received the YFV17D yellow fever vaccine.

This clonotype occurred many times. This chain links TRBV5-6 with TRBJ1-2, with a tentative D call TRBD1 (5 bases). Germline CDR1 SGHDT, CDR2 YYEEEE. The CDR3 is made up of 14 amino acids. The V end was cut by 2 bases, the J end by 4 bases, with 12 bases between. This CDR3 reads CASSFGRESYGYTF. CDR3 DNA: TGTGCCAGCAGCTTCGGCAGGGAGAGCTATGGCTACACCTTC.

This clonotype showed up just a few times. The V gene is TRBV4-1, the J gene TRBJ2-1; 9 bases are shared with TRBD1. The germline V gene encodes CDR1 MGHRA and CDR2 YSYEKL. Losses at the gene ends were 5 bases for V and 2 bases for J; bases not matched to a gene: 4. The CDR3 extends over 15 amino acids. The CDR3 protein is CASSRDRVPYNEQFF. As DNA, the CDR3 is TGCGCCAGCAGCAGGGACAGGGTTCCCTACAATGAGCAGTTCTTC.

This clonotype was seen many times. This chain connects TRBV5-5 to TRBJ1-1, with D maybe TRBD1 (5 bases). The V gene's germline CDR1 is SGHKS and CDR2 YYEKEE (reference sequence). The length of the CDR3 is 14 residues. Trimming stripped 4 bases from V and 1 base from J, with 11 bases between. CDR3 sequence reads: CASSAGPENTEAFF. The DNA for the CDR3 is TGTGCCAGCAGCGCGGGACCGGAGAACACTGAAGCTTTCTTT.

V is TRBV5-6 and J is TRBJ1-5; weak D call: TRBD1 (6 bases). The CDR3 loop spans 16 amino acids. The germline V and J ends were trimmed by 4 bases and 7 bases, with 21 bases remaining between them. Per the germline V gene, CDR1 is SGHDT and CDR2 is YYEEEE. CDR3: CASSARPGQASQPQHF. In DNA, the CDR3 is TGTGCCAGCAGCGCCAGGCCGGGACAAGCATCGCAGCCCCAGCATTTT. The full variable domain, with the rest looked up from reference TRBV5-6 and TRBJ1-5, is DAGVTQSPTHLIKTRGQQVTLRCSPKSGHDTVSWYQQALGQGPQFIFQYYEEEERQRGNFPDRFSGHQFPNYSSELNVNALLLGDSALYLCASSARPGQASQPQHFGDGTRLSIL.

This clonotype was recorded many times. The V and J genes are TRBV7-9 and TRBJ2-7; no definite D call. This CDR3 is built from 12 residues. Germline loops: CDR1 SEHNR, CDR2 FQNEAQ (reference sequence). V was cut by 0 bases and J by 5 bases, with 5 bases left in between. The CDR3: CASSLALNEQYV. The DNA for the CDR3 is TGTGCCAGCAGCTTAGCGTTAAACGAGCAGTACGTC.

Many counts were recorded for this clonotype. The chain combines TRBV27 with TRBJ2-2, with no clear D. V was cut by 2 bases and J by 4 bases, with 17 bases left in between. This CDR3 contains 17 residues. In germline, CDR1 is MNHEY, CDR2 SMNVEV (reference sequence). CDR3 DNA sequence: TGTGCCAGCAGTTTAATACGGACCGACCTTGTCACCGGGGAGCTGTTTTTT. It translates to CASSLIRTDLVTGELFF.

This clonotype was seen a handful of times. The CDR3 here is CASSEGGTFGETQYF. The CDR3 nucleotides read TGCGCCAGCAGCGAGGGGGGGACGTTCGGGGAGACCCAGTACTTC. The chain uses TRBV5-1 and TRBJ2-5; tentative D call: TRBD2 (7 bases). The germline V gene encodes CDR1 SGHRS and CDR2 YFSETQ. CDR3 size: 15 residues. With 4 bases removed from V and 5 bases from J, the gap between germline ends came to 18 bases.

This chain joins TRBV5-6 and TRBJ2-1; TRBD2 agrees at 10 bases. This CDR3 comprises 15 residues. With 4 bases clipped from V and 12 bases from J, the junction kept 13 bases outside the gene matches. The germline CDR1 and CDR2 sequences are SGHDT and YYEEEE. CDR3 residues: CASSVPLAGERGQFF. The CDR3 DNA sequence: TGTGCCAGCAGCGTCCCCCTAGCGGGGGAGAGAGGGCAGTTCTTC.

This clonotype was observed many times. This chain links TRBV11-2 with TRBJ2-1; D might be TRBD2 (5 bases). Germline CDR1 is SGHAT and CDR2 is FQNNGV. This CDR3 has 13 amino acids. The V end lost 6 bases, the J end lost 7 bases, and 13 bases lay between the germline ends. The CDR3 bases are TGTGCCAGCAGTCTCGGACTTCAAAATGAGCAGTTCTTC. It codes for CASSLGLQNEQFF.

This clonotype was detected many times. The chain links TRBV6-5 to TRBJ2-7; D may be TRBD2 (5 bases). There are 14 residues in the CDR3. Trimming shortened V by 5 bases and J by 0 bases, and 11 bases separated the two germline ends. CDR1 and CDR2 (germline): MNHEY, SVGAGI. This CDR3 reads CASSGTGSSYEQYV. As DNA, the CDR3 is TGTGCCAGCAGTGGTACGGGGAGCTCCTACGAGCAGTACGTC.

This clonotype was detected many times. The rearrangement uses TRBV6-5 and TRBJ1-2, with 7 bases lining up with TRBD1. CDR1 and CDR2 from the germline V gene are MNHEY and SVGAGI. The CDR3 is made up of 12 amino acids. V gave up 4 bases and J gave up 8 bases; unmatched junction bases: 4. The CDR3 reads CASSSTGRGYTF. The CDR3 DNA follows: TGTGCCAGCAGTTCGACAGGGCGCGGCTACACCTTC.

This clonotype was counted a few times. The chain joins TRBV6-1 to TRBJ2-3; 7 nucleotides align to TRBD2. There are 14 residues in the CDR3. The germline V gene has CDR1 MNHNS and CDR2 SASEGT. The J segment lost 5 bases and the V segment lost 9 bases, leaving 11 bases of the junction unmatched. Here the CDR3 DNA reads TGTGCCAGGAGTATCGGGGGGAGGAGAGATACGCAGTATTTT. Encoded protein: CARSIGGRRDTQYF.

In its sample, this clonotype was seen many times. The chain joins TRBV5-1 to TRBJ2-5, with D possibly TRBD1 on 5 matching bases. The germline gives CDR1 SGHRS, CDR2 YFSETQ. V lost 4 bases and J 2 bases, leaving 15 bases between the germline ends. This CDR3 contains 15 residues. The CDR3 DNA reads as TGCGCCAGCAGCAGCCCCAGGGCGGCTCAAGAGACCCAGTACTTC. Translation: CASSSPRAAQETQYF.

The chain uses TRBV27 and TRBJ2-1; 10 positions match TRBD1. Germline CDR1 is MNHEY and CDR2 is SMNVEV (reference sequence). V shed 6 bases and J 6 bases; nucleotides not matched to a gene: 11. The CDR3 runs to 16 residues. The CDR3 is CASSLPGQGYSNEQFF. As DNA, the CDR3 is TGTGCCAGCAGCTTACCGGGACAGGGGTATTCCAATGAGCAGTTCTTC.

The table lists this clonotype with a few counts. The chain recombines TRBV5-6 with TRBJ1-2; D is uncertain. V was trimmed by 0 bases and J by 6 bases, leaving 9 bases between them. This CDR3 region has 13 residues. From germline, CDR1 is SGHDT and CDR2 YYEEEE. Here the CDR3 reads CASSLGSLNGYTF. The CDR3 DNA sequence: TGTGCCAGCAGCTTGGGGTCCCTGAATGGCTACACCTTC.

This clonotype was recorded at least ten times. This rearrangement joins TRBV6-2 or TRBV6-3 to TRBJ1-1, with D uncertain. The CDR3 length is 14 residues. Germline CDR1 MNHEY, CDR2 SVGEGT. Trimming cost V 0 bases and J 1 base, with 6 bases left between them. The CDR3, as DNA: TGTGCCAGCAGTTACTCGAAGAAGAACACTGAAGCTTTCTTT. Protein sequence: CASSYSKKNTEAFF.

This clonotype was seen at least ten times. The chain couples TRBV10-3 to TRBJ2-3, with D possibly matching TRBD1 (6 bases). Germline V gene lookup returns CDR1 ENHRY and CDR2 SYGVKD. The CDR3 runs to 15 residues. V lost 3 bases and J 3 bases, leaving 13 bases between the germline ends. CDR3 bases: TGTGCCATCAGTGATATGGGGGCGAAGACAGATACGCAGTATTTT. Its translation is CAISDMGAKTDTQYF.

The J gene is TRBJ2-5, the V gene TRBV11-2; D perhaps matches TRBD1 (6 bases). Trimming stripped 5 bases from V and 14 bases from J, with 15 bases between. CDR1 and CDR2 (germline): SGHAT, FQNNGV. This CDR3 is 11 amino acids long. CDR3 amino acids: CASSPGAGDYF. The CDR3 DNA reads as TGTGCCAGCAGCCCCGGGGCAGGGGATTACTTC.

This chain joins TRBV2 and TRBJ2-2; perhaps TRBD2 as D (6 bases). V dropped 2 bases and J dropped 5 bases, with 12 bases sitting between them. Germline CDR1 reads SNHLY; CDR2 reads FYNNEI. The CDR3 has 15 residues. This CDR3 reads CASSESGLLTGELFF. In DNA form, the CDR3 reads TGTGCCAGCAGTGAATCGGGACTCCTGACCGGGGAGCTGTTTTTT.

The rearrangement joins TRBV30 to TRBJ2-3, with TRBD1 matching 8 bases. This CDR3 has 14 residues. J was trimmed by 3 bases and V by 4 bases; bases with no gene match: 6. The germline V gene has CDR1 GTSNPN and CDR2 SVGIG (reference sequence). The CDR3 loop is CAWNPGQGTDTQYF. As DNA, the CDR3 is TGTGCCTGGAATCCCGGACAGGGAACAGATACGCAGTATTTT.

In its sample, this clonotype was seen many times. J is TRBJ2-6 and V is TRBV6-5; D unclear. The V end was cut by 5 bases, the J end by 0 bases, with 11 bases between. The CDR3 length is 16 residues. Per germline, CDR1 MNHEY and CDR2 SVGAGI. The CDR3 sequence is CASSRDPRSGANVLTF. CDR3 nucleotide sequence: TGTGCCAGCAGTCGTGACCCCCGCTCTGGGGCCAACGTCCTGACTTTC.

This clonotype was counted between two and nine times. The rearrangement uses TRBV9 and TRBJ2-2; D is uncertain. The V and J ends lost 2 bases and 6 bases respectively, with 8 bases between them. Germline CDR1 reads SGDLS; CDR2 reads YYNGEE. The CDR3 is 13 amino acids. The CDR3 nucleotides are TGTGCCAGCAGCGTGGCCCCCTCCGGGGAGCTGTTTTTT. The encoded protein is CASSVAPSGELFF. Combining the CDR3 with reference TRBV9 and TRBJ2-2 gives the whole variable domain DSGVTQTPKHLITATGQRVTLRCSPRSGDLSVYWYQQSLDQGLQFLIQYYNGEERAKGNILERFSAQQFPDLHSELNLSSLELGDSALYFCASSVAPSGELFFGEGSRLTVL.

The table lists this clonotype with many counts. V is TRBV4-1 and J is TRBJ2-3; 9 nucleotides line up with TRBD2. CDR1 and CDR2 from the germline V gene are MGHRA and YSYEKL. The CDR3 covers 17 residues. Trimming removed 0 bases from V and 4 bases from J; junction bases left unmatched: 8. CDR3 DNA sequence: TGCGCCAGCAGCCAAGAGGTCGCGGGGGGGCAGGCAGATACGCAGTATTTT. Translating it yields CASSQEVAGGQADTQYF.

This clonotype was observed many times. V is TRBV12-3 or TRBV12-4 and J is TRBJ2-1, with D tentatively TRBD2 (7 bases). The V end was cut by 8 bases, the J end by 7 bases, with 18 bases between. The CDR3 has 14 amino acids. Here the CDR3 DNA reads TGTGCCAGCTGGTTCCGGGGGGCAAGTAATGAGCAGTTCTTC. Translating it yields CASWFRGASNEQFF.

As for this clonotype: A much more abundant neighbour one base away suggests this may be a read error. The genes are TRBV5-6 and TRBJ2-1, with TRBD2 matching over 10 bases. Germline V gene lookup returns CDR1 SGHDT and CDR2 YYEEEE. This CDR3 comprises 12 residues. The CDR3 sequence is CACSPSGGKQFF. As DNA, the CDR3 is TGTGCCTGCAGTCCTAGCGGGGGTAAGCAGTTCTTC.

This clonotype occurred once. Possible read error: a much larger clone is one base away. The chain combines TRBV18 with TRBJ1-1, with TRBD1 matching over 7 bases. V lost 3 bases to trimming and J lost 11 bases; unmatched junction nucleotides: 18. The germline V gene encodes CDR1 KGHSH and CDR2 LQKENI. This CDR3 region has 16 residues. CDR3 coding DNA: TGTGCCAGCTCACCGATTAATACAGGGGCCACACCGCGCGCTTTCTTT. This translates into CASSPINTGATPRAFF.

The CDR3 is CASSQESGGLNTGELFF. CDR3 nucleotide sequence: TGCGCCAGCAGCCAGGAGAGCGGGGGCCTAAACACCGGGGAGCTGTTTTTT. The chain carries TRBV4-3 and TRBJ2-2; 8 positions agree with TRBD2. The CDR3 covers 17 residues. With V trimmed by 3 bases and J by 2 bases, 8 bases remained unmatched. The germline V gene has CDR1 LGHNA and CDR2 YSLEER.

This clonotype has only a few counts. This chain's CDR3 is CASSSRPGEQFF. In DNA, the CDR3 is TGTGCCAGCAGTTCTCGACCCGGAGAGCAGTTCTTC. J is TRBJ2-1 and V is TRBV12-3 or TRBV12-4; no firm D call. Trimming cost V 4 bases and J 10 bases, with 11 bases left between them. The CDR3 consists of 12 residues.

This clonotype was detected only a few times. The chain couples TRBV9 to TRBJ1-2, with TRBD1 identical over 9 bases. V shed 2 bases, J shed 7 bases, and the junction held 6 bases outside the gene matches. From germline, CDR1 is SGDLS and CDR2 YYNGEE. CDR3 length: 14 residues. CDR3 nucleotides: TGTGCCAGCAGCGTGAGGGACAGGGCGGGTGGCTACACCTTC. Translating gives CASSVRDRAGGYTF.